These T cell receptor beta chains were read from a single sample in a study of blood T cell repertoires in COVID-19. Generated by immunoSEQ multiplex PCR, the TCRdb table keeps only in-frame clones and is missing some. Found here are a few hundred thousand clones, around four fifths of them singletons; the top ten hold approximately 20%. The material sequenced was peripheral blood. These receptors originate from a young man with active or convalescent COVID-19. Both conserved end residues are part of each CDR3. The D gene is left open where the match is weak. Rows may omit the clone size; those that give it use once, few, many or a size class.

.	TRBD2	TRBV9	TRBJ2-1	CASSTTSAYDNEQFF	TGTGCCAGCAGCACAACTAGCGCTTACGACAATGAGCAGTTCTTC
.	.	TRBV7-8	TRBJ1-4	CASSPRDNPGEKLFF	TGTGCCAGCAGCCCTCGGGACAACCCGGGGGAAAAACTGTTTTTT
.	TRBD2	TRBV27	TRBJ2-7	CASSPRLAGGYEQYF	TGTGCCAGCAGTCCCCGACTAGCGGGGGGCTACGAGCAGTACTTC
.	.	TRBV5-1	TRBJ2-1	CASSLAAGSSNEQFF	TGCGCCAGCAGCTTGGCCGCGGGCAGTTCCAATGAGCAGTTCTTC
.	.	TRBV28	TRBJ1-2	CASSLSGYYGYTF	TGTGCCAGCAGTTTATCAGGGTACTATGGCTACACCTTC
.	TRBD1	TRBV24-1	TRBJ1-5	CATSDADRPNQPQHF	TGTGCCACCAGTGACGCGGACAGGCCCAATCAGCCCCAGCATTTT
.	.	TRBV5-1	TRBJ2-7	CASSFTQGPYLEQYF	TGCGCCAGCAGCTTTACACAGGGTCCCTACCTCGAGCAGTACTTC
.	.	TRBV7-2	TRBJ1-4	CASSLLSRGEKLFF	TGTGCCAGCAGCCTGCTCTCCCGGGGTGAAAAACTGTTTTTT
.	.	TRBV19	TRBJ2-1	CASSAKGDEQFF	TGTGCCAGTAGTGCCAAGGGGGACGAGCAGTTCTTC
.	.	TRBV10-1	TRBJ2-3	CASSDVSGPTDTQYF	TGCGCCAGCAGTGATGTTAGCGGCCCCACAGATACGCAGTATTTT
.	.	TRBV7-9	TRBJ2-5	CASSLAGTPGETQYF	TGTGCCAGCAGCTTAGCGGGGACTCCTGGGGAGACCCAGTACTTC
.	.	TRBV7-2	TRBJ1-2	CASSSRGTNHGYTF	TGTGCCAGCAGCTCCCGAGGGACAAACCATGGCTACACCTTC
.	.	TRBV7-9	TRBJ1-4	CASSLGQFNEKLFF	TGTGCCAGCAGCTTAGGACAGTTTAATGAAAAACTGTTTTTT
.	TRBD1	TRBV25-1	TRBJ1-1	CASIKGQGSTEAFF	TGTGCCAGCATCAAAGGACAGGGGAGCACTGAAGCTTTCTTT
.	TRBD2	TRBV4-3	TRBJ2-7	CASSQVAGRSGTSYEQYF	TGCGCCAGCAGCCAAGTTGCCGGGAGGTCAGGGACCTCCTACGAGCAGTACTTC
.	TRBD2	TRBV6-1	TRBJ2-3	CASSEAAGGPDTQYF	TGTGCCAGCAGTGAAGCAGCGGGGGGGCCCGATACGCAGTATTTT
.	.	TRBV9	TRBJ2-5	CASSVGATAETQYF	TGTGCCAGCAGCGTAGGTGCCACTGCAGAGACCCAGTACTTC
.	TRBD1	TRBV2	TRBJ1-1	CAFRTGEAWLNTEAFF	TGTGCCTTTCGGACAGGGGAGGCCTGGCTGAACACTGAAGCTTTCTTT
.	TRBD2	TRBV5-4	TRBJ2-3	CASSLQRERTTDTQYF	TGTGCCAGCAGCCTCCAGCGGGAGCGTACGACAGATACGCAGTATTTT
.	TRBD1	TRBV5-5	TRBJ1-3	CASSLAAGGISGNTIYF	TGTGCCAGCAGCTTGGCGGCAGGGGGCATCTCTGGAAACACCATATATTTT
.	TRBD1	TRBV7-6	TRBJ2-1	CASRTTGVNEQFF	TGTGCCAGCAGAACCACAGGGGTAAATGAGCAGTTCTTC
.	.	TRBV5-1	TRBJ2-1	CASSPTSGYNEQFF	TGCGCCAGCAGTCCGACTAGTGGGTACAATGAGCAGTTCTTC
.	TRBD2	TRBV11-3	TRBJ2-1	CASSDSASGRAGEQFF	TGTGCCAGCAGCGATTCGGCTAGCGGGAGGGCCGGAGAGCAGTTCTTC
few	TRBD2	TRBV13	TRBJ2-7	CASSLVLAGIGEQYF	TGTGCCAGCAGCTTAGTACTAGCGGGGATAGGCGAGCAGTACTTC